A single T cell receptor (beta chain) is shown here with its context. Its antigen is undetermined. CDR1 is MRHNA and CDR2 is SNTAGT in the germline V gene. CDR3 size: 14 residues. J was trimmed by 7 bases and V by 10 bases; bases with no gene match: 10. The data were produced by immunoSEQ multiplex PCR, yet TCRdb's version contains in-frame clones alone and is incomplete. The data contain 70,000 to 85,000 clones, 94% of them singletons. Samples were taken at baseline and on day 1 of cycles 4 and 7. The sample is drawn from a study of OX40 agonist ivuxolimab in advanced cancers. Study-wide background: Ivuxolimab was administered intravenously to patients at 0.01 to 10 mg/kg every 2 weeks. General study points: Among patients with partial responses at 0.1-3.0 mg/kg, clonal expansion was among the lowest. The study observed clonal expansion of CD4+ and CD8+ blood T cells by week 6 at 0.1 to 3.0 mg/kg.

This specimen consisted of CD4+ or CD8+ T cells sorted from blood, obtained in a trial of the OX40 agonist ivuxolimab. This TCR was sampled from an adult with an advanced solid tumor such as melanoma, head and neck, liver or kidney cancer. The rearrangement joins TRBV6-4 to TRBJ2-1; 10 positions agree with TRBD2. The CDR3 protein is CATSSGSSGNEQFF. The CDR3 DNA reads as TGTGCCACCTCTAGCGGGAGTAGTGGGAATGAGCAGTTCTTC.